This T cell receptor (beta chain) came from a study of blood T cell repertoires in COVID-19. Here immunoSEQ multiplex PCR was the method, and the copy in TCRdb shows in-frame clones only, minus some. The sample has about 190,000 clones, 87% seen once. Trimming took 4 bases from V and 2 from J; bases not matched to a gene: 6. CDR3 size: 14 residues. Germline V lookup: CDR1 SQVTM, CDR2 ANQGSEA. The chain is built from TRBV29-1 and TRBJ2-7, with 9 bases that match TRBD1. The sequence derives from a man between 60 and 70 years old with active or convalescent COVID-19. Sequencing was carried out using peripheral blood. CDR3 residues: CSVAGDRAPYEQYF. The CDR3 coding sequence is TGCAGCGTTGCGGGGGACAGGGCCCCCTACGAGCAGTACTTC.